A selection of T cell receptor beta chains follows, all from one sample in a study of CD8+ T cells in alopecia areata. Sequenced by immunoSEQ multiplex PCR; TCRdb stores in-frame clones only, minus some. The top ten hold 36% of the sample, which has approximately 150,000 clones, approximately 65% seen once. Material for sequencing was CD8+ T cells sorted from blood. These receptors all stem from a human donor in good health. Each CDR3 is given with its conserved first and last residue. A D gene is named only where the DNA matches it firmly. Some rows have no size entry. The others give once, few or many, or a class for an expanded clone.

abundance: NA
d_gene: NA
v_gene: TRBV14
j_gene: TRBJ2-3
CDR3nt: TGTGCCAGCAGCCAAGAAAGGGAGGACAGGCAGTATTTT
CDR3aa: CASSQEREDRQYF

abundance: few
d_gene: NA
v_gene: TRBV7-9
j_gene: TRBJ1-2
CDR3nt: TGTGCTTCGGCAGGGGCTGGCTACACCTTC
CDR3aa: CASAGAGYTF

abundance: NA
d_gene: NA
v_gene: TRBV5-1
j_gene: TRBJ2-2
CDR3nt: TGCGCCAGCAGCTTGGAGAGCTCCACCGGGGAGCTGTTTTTT
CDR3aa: CASSLESSTGELFF

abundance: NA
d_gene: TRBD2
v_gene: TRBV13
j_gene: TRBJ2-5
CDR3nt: TGTGCCAGCAGCCGGGAGGTAGCTATGAGGAAGCAAGAGACCCAGTACTTC
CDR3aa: CASSREVAMRKQETQYF

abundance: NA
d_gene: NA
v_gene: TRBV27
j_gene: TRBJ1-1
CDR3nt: TGTGCCAGCGGCGTCGGGCGGCTCACTGAAGCTTTCTTT
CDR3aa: CASGVGRLTEAFF

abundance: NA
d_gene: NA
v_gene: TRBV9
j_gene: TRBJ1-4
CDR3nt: TGTGCCACCGATTACGGGGAAGGAGAAAAACTGTTTTTT
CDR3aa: CATDYGEGEKLFF

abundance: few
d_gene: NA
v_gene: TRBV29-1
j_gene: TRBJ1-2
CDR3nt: TGCAGCGTTGAAGTCCGACAGCCCTATGGCTACACCTTC
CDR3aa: CSVEVRQPYGYTF

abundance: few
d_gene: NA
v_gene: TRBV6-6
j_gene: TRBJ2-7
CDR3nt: TGTGCCAGCAGCCCCCAGGGCTACGAGCAGTACTTC
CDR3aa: CASSPQGYEQYF

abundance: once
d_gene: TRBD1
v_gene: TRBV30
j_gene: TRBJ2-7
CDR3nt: TGTGCCTGGAGTCCCCCAGACAGGGATTCTTACGAGCAGTACTTC
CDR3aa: CAWSPPDRDSYEQYF

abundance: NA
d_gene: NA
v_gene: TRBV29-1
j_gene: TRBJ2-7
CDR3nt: TGCAGCGTTGCCACAGGAAAAGGCGAGCAGTACTTC
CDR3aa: CSVATGKGEQYF

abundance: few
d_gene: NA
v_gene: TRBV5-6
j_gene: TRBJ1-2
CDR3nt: TGTGCCAGCAGCTCCCGGGGTTTCGATGGCTACACCTTC
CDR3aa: CASSSRGFDGYTF